These 9 T cell receptor beta chains originate from one sample sequenced in a study of blood T cell repertoires in COVID-19. Profiling relied on immunoSEQ multiplex PCR, and the TCRdb table lists in-frame clones only, not all of them. This sample has approximately 300,000 clones; about 82% occur once, and the top ten carry 1.6%. The sequenced sample consisted of peripheral blood. The receptor set was obtained from a woman aged 50 to 65 with acute or convalescent COVID-19.

This chain uses TRBV28 with TRBJ2-7, with 10 bases matching TRBD2. The J segment lost 0 bases and the V segment lost 8 bases, leaving 4 bases of the junction unmatched. CDR1 is MDHEN, CDR2 SYDVKM, per germline. The CDR3 has 14 amino acids. CDR3 sequence (DNA): TGTGCCAGCCGAACTAGCGGGACCTCCTACGAGCAGTACTTC. The encoded protein is CASRTSGTSYEQYF.

The V and J genes are TRBV10-3 and TRBJ2-7, with a tentative D call TRBD2 (6 bases). V lost 0 bases, J lost 7 bases, and 10 bases lay in between. The V gene's germline CDR1 is ENHRY and CDR2 SYGVKD. This CDR3 has 13 residues. The CDR3 sequence: CAISESGSGEQYF. The DNA for the CDR3 is TGTGCCATCAGTGAGTCGGGGAGCGGGGAGCAGTACTTC.

The gene calls are TRBV5-1 and TRBJ2-2; D unresolved. The CDR3 contains 16 residues. Trimming removed 1 base at V and 4 bases at J, with 14 bases between. The V gene's germline CDR1 is SGHRS and CDR2 YFSETQ. In DNA, the CDR3 is TGCGCCAGCAGCTTGTCGGAGAGCCGACTCACCGGGGAGCTGTTTTTT. Translated: CASSLSESRLTGELFF.

This chain joins TRBV19 and TRBJ2-1, with 8 bases that match TRBD2. With 7 bases clipped from V and 2 bases from J, the junction kept 7 bases outside the gene matches. Germline loops: CDR1 LNHDA, CDR2 SQIVND (reference sequence). The CDR3 is made up of 15 amino acids. CDR3 DNA sequence: TGTGCCAGTAAGCATAGCGGGACCGCCTACAATGAGCAGTTCTTC. As protein: CASKHSGTAYNEQFF.

The V and J genes are TRBV28 and TRBJ2-1, with 11 positions matching TRBD2. V lost 6 bases, J lost 4 bases, and 5 bases stayed unmatched. Germline loops: CDR1 MDHEN, CDR2 SYDVKM. The CDR3 sequence is 15 residues long. CDR3 in amino acids: CASSWGTSGYNEQFF. The CDR3 nucleotides read TGTGCCAGCAGCTGGGGGACTAGCGGTTACAATGAGCAGTTCTTC. The variable domain in full, completed from reference TRBV28 and TRBJ2-1, reads DVKVTQSSRYLVKRTGEKVFLECVQDMDHENMFWYRQDPGLGLRLIYFSYDVKMKEKGDIPEGYSVSREKKERFSLILESASTNQTSMYLCASSWGTSGYNEQFFGPGTRLTVL.

The chain recombines TRBV7-2 with TRBJ2-2; possibly TRBD1 for D (5 bases). Germline V gives CDR1 SGHTA, CDR2 FQGNSA. CDR3 length equals 17 residues. The V and J ends lost 1 base and 5 bases respectively, with 17 bases between them. The CDR3 sequence: CASSLDISERQTGELFF. CDR3 in DNA: TGTGCCAGCAGCTTAGACATCTCGGAGCGACAGACCGGGGAGCTGTTTTTT.

This clone appeared a single time. The chain joins TRBV2 to TRBJ2-3; 9 bases align to TRBD1. V dropped 9 bases and J dropped 3; count of bases not matched to a gene: 4. CDR1 and CDR2 from the germline V gene are SNHLY and FYNNEI. The CDR3 covers 13 residues. DNA of the CDR3: TGTGCCAGTTGGACAGGGGTAACAGATACGCAGTATTTT. The encoded protein is CASWTGVTDTQYF.

V usage is TRBV11-2 and J usage is TRBJ1-3; possibly TRBD1 for D (5 bases). Germline CDR1 reads SGHAT; CDR2 reads FQNNGV. Trimming removed 1 base from V and 4 bases from J, with 11 bases in between. This CDR3 has 15 residues. The CDR3 loop is CASSLARGGGNTIYF. The CDR3 DNA reads TGTGCCAGCAGCTTAGCTAGGGGCGGAGGAAACACCATATATTTT.

This chain uses TRBV5-1 with TRBJ1-6; 7 bases line up with TRBD1. The CDR3 is 15 residues long. Germline lookup yields CDR1 SGHRS and CDR2 YFSETQ. The V segment lost 3 bases and the J segment 9 bases; nucleotides outside the gene matches: 9. CDR3 loop: CASSSGQEIGSPLHF. CDR3 coding DNA: TGCGCCAGCAGCTCCGGACAGGAGATCGGTTCACCCCTCCACTTT.